The 27 T cell receptor beta chains reported below all come from one sample, sequenced in a study of T-cell reconstitution after alpha-beta-depleted transplantation in children. Construction of the TCRbeta library involved unique molecular identifiers. In TCRdb, the PCR reads were re-called with MiXCR into one record per CDR3 protein. The sample includes hundreds of thousands of distinct CDR3 sequences, around 14% of them seen just once. This specimen consisted of PBMCs, obtained before TCRalphabeta/CD19-depleted stem cell transplant. These receptors came from a girl between 2 and 10 years old with congenital amegakaryocytic thrombocytopenia, due to receive a stem cell transplant.

About this clonotype itself: Compared with germline, one end of the junction differs, possibly owing to a read error. The chain is built from TRBV5-5 and TRBJ1-1, with 7 bases matching TRBD1. This CDR3 contains 15 residues. CDR1 is SGHKS and CDR2 is YYEKEE in the germline V gene (reference sequence). CDR3 DNA: TGTGCCAGCAGCTTACCGACAGGGCTGAACTCTGAAGCTTTCTTT. Protein product: CASSLPTGLNSEAFF.

As to this clonotype: This may be a read error: a much more frequent sequence differs by one nucleotide. The chain couples TRBV7-8 to TRBJ2-1; D call uncertain. Per the germline V gene, CDR1 is SGHVS and CDR2 is FQNEAQ. This CDR3 has 15 amino acids. V gave up 1 base and J gave up 8 bases, with 15 bases separating them. The CDR3 nucleotides read TGTGCCAGCAGCTTAGGGAGCCTCCTAGTAGATGAGCAGTTCTTC. Translating gives CASSLGSLLVDEQFF. Full variable domain (remainder filled in from reference TRBV7-8 and TRBJ2-1): GAGVSQSPRYKVAKRGQDVALRCDPISGHVSLFWYQQALGQGPEFLTYFQNEAQLDKSGLPSDRFFAERPEGSVSTLKIQRTQQEDSAVYLCASSLGSLLVDEQFFGPGTRLTVL.

Remarks on this clonotype: Since a much larger clone is just one base distant, this may be a read error. The chain employs TRBV7-7 and TRBJ2-3, with D maybe TRBD1 (6 bases). Germline CDR1 reads SSHAT; CDR2 reads FNYEAQ (reference sequence). CDR3 size: 13 residues. CDR3 residues: CASSLIQGDTKYF. The DNA for the CDR3 is TGTGCCAGCAGCCTTATACAGGGAGATACGAAGTATTTT.

Many counts were recorded for this clonotype. The rearrangement joins TRBV29-1 to TRBJ2-5; no clear D. Deletions cut 8 bases from V and 2 bases from J, with 9 bases between. Germline lookup yields CDR1 SQVTM and CDR2 ANQGSEA. This CDR3 is built from 11 residues. CDR3 sequence (DNA): TGCAGCTCTAGGGTTCAAGAGACCCAGTACTTC. It translates to CSSRVQETQYF. Combining the CDR3 with reference TRBV29-1 and TRBJ2-5 gives the whole variable domain SAVISQKPSRDICQRGTSLTIQCQVDSQVTMMFWYRQQPGQSLTLIATANQGSEATYESGFVIDKFPISRPNLTFSTLTVSNMSPEDSSIYLCSSRVQETQYFGPGTRLLVL.

This clonotype was seen many times. The chain couples TRBV20-1 to TRBJ2-2; weak D call: TRBD2 (6 bases). There are 16 residues in the CDR3. Looked up from germline, CDR1 is DFQATT and CDR2 is SNEGSKA (reference sequence). V was shortened by 3 bases and J by 5 bases, with 19 bases between the two germline ends. This chain's CDR3 is CSARNGRGLGTGELFF. The CDR3 DNA reads as TGCAGTGCTAGGAACGGGAGAGGTCTGGGAACCGGGGAGCTGTTTTTT.

This clonotype was observed many times. This chain uses TRBV12-3 or TRBV12-4 with TRBJ2-2; 13 nucleotides agree with TRBD2. V shed 5 bases, J shed 0 bases, and the junction held 9 bases outside the gene matches. This CDR3 is 19 amino acids long. Here the CDR3 reads CASSIGTSGADSNTGELFF. The CDR3 DNA is TGTGCCAGCAGTATCGGGACTAGCGGGGCTGACTCGAACACCGGGGAGCTGTTTTTT.

This clonotype turned up a few times. The chain uses TRBV7-6 and TRBJ2-7; D may be TRBD2 (6 bases). Germline lookup yields CDR1 SGHVS and CDR2 FNYEAQ. This CDR3 comprises 16 residues. The V and J ends lost 1 base and 3 bases respectively, with 16 bases between them. DNA of the CDR3: TGTGCCAGCAGCTTAGTTCCGGGTCCGGGACTCTACGAGCAGTACTTC. Translating gives CASSLVPGPGLYEQYF.

The table lists this clonotype with a few counts. The chain joins TRBV5-1 to TRBJ2-1; D ambiguous. Germline V gene data show CDR1 as SGHRS and CDR2 as YFSETQ. This CDR3 region has 14 residues. Trimming removed 0 bases at V and 3 bases at J, with 7 bases between. The CDR3 sequence is CASSLGTIYNEQFF. DNA for the CDR3: TGCGCCAGCAGCTTGGGTACTATCTACAATGAGCAGTTCTTC.

The J gene is TRBJ2-1, the V gene TRBV30; D is perhaps TRBD2 (6 bases). The V end was cut by 5 bases, the J end by 6 bases, with 20 bases between. The CDR3 sequence is 15 residues long. CDR1 and CDR2 (germline): GTSNPN, SVGIG (reference sequence). As DNA, the CDR3 is TGTGCCTGGGGTTCAACCGGGATGGGGGGCAATGAGCAGTTCTTC. It encodes CAWGSTGMGGNEQFF.

The chain carries TRBV9 and TRBJ2-7; the D gene could be TRBD1 or TRBD2 (6 bases each). V was cut by 0 bases and J by 6 bases, with 16 bases left in between. Germline V lookup: CDR1 SGDLS, CDR2 YYNGEE. The CDR3 spans 15 residues. CDR3 region: CASSVGSGAVVEQYF. The CDR3 nucleotides are TGTGCCAGCAGCGTAGGGTCGGGGGCAGTAGTCGAGCAGTACTTC.

The CDR3 reads CASSPPGRRLKSPNEQFF. The CDR3, as DNA: TGTGCCAGCTCACCGCCCGGTAGGCGGCTAAAGAGTCCCAATGAGCAGTTCTTC. The chain links TRBV18 to TRBJ2-1; D unresolved. With 3 bases removed from V and 6 bases from J, the gap between germline ends came to 24 bases. CDR1 is KGHSH and CDR2 is LQKENI in the germline V gene. The CDR3 runs to 18 residues.

There are many counts of this clonotype. The V and J genes are TRBV29-1 and TRBJ1-6; a weak D match, TRBD1 (6 bases). Germline loops: CDR1 SQVTM, CDR2 ANQGSEA. V was cut by 5 bases and J by 10 bases, with 18 bases left in between. This CDR3 spans 14 amino acids. DNA for the CDR3: TGCAGCGTTCGACCACAGGGCCGGGACTCACCCCTCCACTTT. This translates into CSVRPQGRDSPLHF.

This clonotype has ten or more counts. The chain carries TRBV12-3 or TRBV12-4 and TRBJ2-1; 9 bases fit TRBD2. This CDR3 is built from 17 residues. V lost 6 bases and J lost 9; bases outside the gene matches: 18. The CDR3 DNA follows: TGTGCCAGCAGCCCATCAAGGACTAGCGAGAACAGCCCTGAGCAGTTCTTC. Translating it yields CASSPSRTSENSPEQFF.

V and J are TRBV7-6 and TRBJ2-7; TRBD1 aligns across 10 bases. Losses at the gene ends were 6 bases for V and 3 bases for J; bases not matched to a gene: 8. The CDR3 runs 15 residues. The germline CDR1 and CDR2 sequences are SGHVS and FNYEAQ. For the CDR3, the DNA is TGTGCCAGCAGTGAATCCGGGACAGGGGACTACGAGCAGTACTTC. It encodes CASSESGTGDYEQYF.

Many counts were recorded for this clonotype. The chain couples TRBV20-1 to TRBJ1-5; D possibly corresponds to TRBD1 (6 bases). CDR1 and CDR2 from the germline V gene are DFQATT and SNEGSKA (reference sequence). The CDR3 consists of 12 residues. Trimming left V 6 bases short and J 9 bases short, with 15 bases between. CDR3 sequence reads: CSAGQRDLPQHF. In DNA, the CDR3 is TGCAGTGCAGGACAGAGGGATCTGCCCCAGCATTTT.

This rearrangement joins TRBV6-5 to TRBJ2-4; the match to TRBD2 covers 7 bases. With 10 bases clipped from V and 9 bases from J, the junction kept 6 bases outside the gene matches. The CDR3 length is 11 residues. Germline V gene sequence: CDR1 MNHEY, CDR2 SVGAGI. The CDR3 reads CATSREGIQYF. The CDR3 DNA reads TGTGCCACGAGCAGGGAGGGCATTCAGTACTTC.

The chain couples TRBV29-1 to TRBJ2-1; tentative D call: TRBD2 (6 bases). V lost 1 base and J lost 7, with 17 bases in between. This CDR3 is 15 amino acids long. Germline loops: CDR1 SQVTM, CDR2 ANQGSEA. The CDR3 region is CSVEGLGLMKNEQFF. CDR3 DNA: TGCAGCGTTGAAGGGCTGGGACTTATGAAAAATGAGCAGTTCTTC.

Only a few counts were recorded for this clonotype. This rearrangement joins TRBV27 to TRBJ1-4, with 10 bases that match TRBD1. Germline CDR1 and CDR2: MNHEY and SMNVEV (reference sequence). The J segment lost 7 bases and the V segment lost 2 bases, leaving 10 bases of the junction unmatched. This CDR3 is built from 17 residues. The CDR3 DNA reads as TGTGCCAGCAGTTTAACGGTCCTCGGGACAGGGGTTGAAAAACTGTTTTTT. Its translation is CASSLTVLGTGVEKLFF.

This clonotype showed up many times. The V gene is TRBV29-1, the J gene TRBJ2-2; D possibly corresponds to TRBD2 (5 bases). Germline CDR1 reads SQVTM; CDR2 reads ANQGSEA. The length of the CDR3 is 15 residues. Between the trimmed V and J ends, which lost 6 bases and 2 bases, there was a span of 16 bases. The CDR3 protein is CSVTGSAKNTGELFF. CDR3 nucleotides: TGCAGCGTGACGGGATCGGCAAAAAACACCGGGGAGCTGTTTTTT.

Only one count was recorded for this clonotype. The chain has TRBV10-3 and TRBJ1-2, with D uncertain. Trimming pared 11 bases from V and 4 bases from J, leaving 8 bases between. Germline CDR1 and CDR2: ENHRY and SYGVKD. CDR3 size: 10 residues. The CDR3 DNA is TGTGCCTGTACTTTCTATGGCTACACCTTC. Protein: CACTFYGYTF.

This clonotype was counted only a few times. The V call is TRBV20-1, the J call TRBJ2-7, with 7 bases matching TRBD2. Germline V gene data show CDR1 as DFQATT and CDR2 as SNEGSKA (reference sequence). Trimming removed 3 bases from V and 5 bases from J; junction bases left unmatched: 4. The CDR3 has 12 residues. DNA of the CDR3: TGCAGTGCTAGTGTGGGGAGGGACGAGCAGTACTTC. This encodes CSASVGRDEQYF.

In this sample, this clonotype turned up many times. V and J are TRBV12-3 or TRBV12-4 and TRBJ2-1; 7 positions agree with TRBD2. The CDR3 totals 19 residues. V dropped 1 base and J dropped 6; count of bases not matched to a gene: 18. CDR3 residues: CASSLGYLGGRGFFNEQFF. DNA of the CDR3: TGTGCCAGCAGTTTAGGTTATTTGGGCGGGAGAGGTTTTTTCAATGAGCAGTTCTTC.

This clonotype was picked up one time. This may be a read error: a much more frequent sequence differs by one nucleotide. The chain joins TRBV12-3 or TRBV12-4 to TRBJ2-5; D is perhaps TRBD2 (6 bases). Between the trimmed V and J ends, which lost 10 bases and 8 bases, there was a span of 17 bases. This CDR3 has 12 amino acids. The CDR3: CANQRDSGTQYF. The CDR3 DNA reads TGTGCCAACCAACGGGACTCGGGAACCCAGTACTTC.

The table lists this clonotype with many counts. The genes are TRBV5-1 and TRBJ2-1; weak D call: TRBD1 (5 bases). The germline CDR1 and CDR2 sequences are SGHRS and YFSETQ. The CDR3 is 13 amino acids. The V and J ends lost 2 bases and 6 bases respectively, with 9 bases between them. The CDR3 loop reads CASSFQGGNEQFF. CDR3 bases: TGCGCCAGCAGCTTTCAGGGTGGCAATGAGCAGTTCTTC.

A few counts support this clonotype. This rearrangement joins TRBV7-9 to TRBJ2-1; tentatively, D is TRBD1 (6 bases). The length of the CDR3 is 11 residues. Per germline, CDR1 SEHNR and CDR2 FQNEAQ (reference sequence). V was pared by 8 bases and J by 5 bases, with 7 bases between. This CDR3 reads CASRDNNEQFF. CDR3 bases: TGTGCCAGCCGGGACAACAATGAGCAGTTCTTC.

This clonotype was observed many times. A read error may produce the germline difference seen at one junction end. The rearrangement joins TRBV18 to TRBJ2-5; a possible D gene is TRBD1 (6 bases). The CDR3 sequence is 16 residues long. Germline lookup yields CDR1 KGHSH and CDR2 LQKENI. For the CDR3, the DNA is TGTGCCAGCTCCCCACTCCGAGGGGGACCCCAAGAGACCCAGTACTTC. Protein product: CASSPLRGGPQETQYF.

In nucleotides, the CDR3 is TGTGCCAGCAGCCAAGGGGCGGGGACATCCTACGAGCAGTACTTC. Residues: CASSQGAGTSYEQYF. V is TRBV3-1 and J is TRBJ2-7, with D tentatively TRBD1 or TRBD2 (6 bases each). Per the germline V gene, CDR1 is LGHDT and CDR2 is YNNKEL (reference sequence). CDR3 length: 15 residues. Between the trimmed V and J ends, which lost 1 base and 1 base, there was a span of 11 bases.